This T cell receptor beta chain was captured in a study of blood T cell repertoires in COVID-19 (dated by TCRdb to 2020 to 2022). Background for the entire study: The collaborator samples originated in the United States, Italy and Spain and spanned the acute and convalescent phases of COVID-19. The material from the prospective study consisted of cDNA or gDNA derived from T cells, B-cell-depleted T cells, or PBMCs. The dataset comprised deeply sampled blood TCRbeta repertoires from subjects exposed to, actively infected with, or recovered from COVID-19. A freely available public database, intended as a resource for researchers studying the immune response to SARS-CoV-2, is where the repertoires were released. Samples came from the ongoing ImmuneRACE study (first 160 participants) plus 1,254 subjects from 6 global collaborators. The sample metadata nearly always contained a de-identified subject ID, COVID-19 status, age in years and sex. HLA class I and class II types, where available, came from metadata supplied by the sample provider rather than from assay-based typing.

Trimming costs V 4 bases and J 6 bases, and their ends lie 13 bases apart. Via the germline V gene, CDR1 is SGHDN and CDR2 FVKESK. From its cysteine to its phenylalanine, the CDR3 spans 13 amino acids. Only CDR3 DNA is held: 39 bases, read in frame from base 1. General conclusions and limits of the study: The amount of clinical and demographic metadata varied by source and participant and was provided uncurated.

TCRbeta CDR3 regions were amplified from genomic DNA by means of the immunoSEQ Assay, a bias-controlled multiplex PCR. As for how the authors treated the data: Nucleated cell counts per sample were estimated from amplification of reference gene primers within the assay. Sequence reads were collapsed and filtered to measure the absolute abundance of every unique TCRbeta CDR3 rearrangement. For each sample, productive Simpson clonality was calculated as the square root of Simpson's diversity index across productive rearrangements. TCRdb limited this immuneACCESS table to in-frame rearrangements with V and J called. A share of clones is missing; checked studies link under half to unresolved V genes, and the rest is unexplained. Clone size and the V and J calls come from that table; the DNA yielded D and trimming. In all, the sample holds some 70,000 clones, and 80% of those were seen once. Together, the top ten hold roughly 12% of the sample.

The collaborating institutions used their own protocols to collect whole blood in K2EDTA tubes. For TCRbeta analysis, collaborator samples were shipped as frozen whole blood, as isolated PBMCs, or as DNA extracted from either sample type. A word on this clone: Its recognized antigen is unknown. Base qualities are not recorded, but no much larger clone differs from it by a single base.

The V gene is TRBV14 and the J gene is TRBJ2-7; the D gene is possibly TRBD2, with 6 bases matching. Input material: peripheral blood. The clonotype comes from a human donor in a cohort sampled during active COVID-19. The CDR3 sequence is CASSPVFGGEQYF. The DNA is as follows: TGTGCCAGCAGCCCTGTGTTCGGGGGCGAGCAGTACTTC.